The source of this T cell receptor beta chain is a study of blood T cell repertoires in COVID-19. The germline gives CDR1 SEHNR, CDR2 FQNEAQ (reference sequence). The CDR3 sequence is 15 residues long. V was clipped by 0 bases and J by 1 base; unmatched bases: 2. TCRdb's copy holds only in-frame clones and misses some; the assay was immunoSEQ multiplex PCR. This sample carries 120,000 to 150,000 clones, about 85% of them seen once, and the ten largest clones take 38%. The chain joins TRBV7-9 to TRBJ1-1; 7 positions match TRBD1. Sequenced: peripheral blood. This receptor was identified in a human donor in a cohort sampled during active COVID-19. CDR3 amino acids: CASSLAYRGNTEAFF. CDR3 DNA: TGTGCCAGCAGCTTAGCGTACAGGGGGAACACTGAAGCTTTCTTT.